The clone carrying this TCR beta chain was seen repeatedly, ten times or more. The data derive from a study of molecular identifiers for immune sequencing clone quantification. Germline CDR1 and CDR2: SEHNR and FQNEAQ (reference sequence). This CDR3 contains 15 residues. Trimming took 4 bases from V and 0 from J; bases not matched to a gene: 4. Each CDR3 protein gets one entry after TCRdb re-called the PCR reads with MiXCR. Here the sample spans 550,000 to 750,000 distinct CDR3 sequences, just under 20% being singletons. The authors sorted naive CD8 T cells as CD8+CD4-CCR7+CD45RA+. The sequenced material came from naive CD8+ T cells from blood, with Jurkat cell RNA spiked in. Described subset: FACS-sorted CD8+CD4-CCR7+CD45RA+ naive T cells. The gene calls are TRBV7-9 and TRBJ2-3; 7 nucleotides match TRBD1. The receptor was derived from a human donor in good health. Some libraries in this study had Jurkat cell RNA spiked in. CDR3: CASSSTGESTDTQYF. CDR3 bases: TGTGCCAGCAGCTCAACAGGGGAGAGCACAGATACGCAGTATTTT. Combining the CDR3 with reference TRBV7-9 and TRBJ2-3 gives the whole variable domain DTGVSQNPRHKITKRGQNVTFRCDPISEHNRLYWYRQTLGQGPEFLTYFQNEAQLEKSRLLSDRFSAERPKGSFSTLEIQRTEQGDSAMYLCASSSTGESTDTQYFGPGTRLTVL.